What follows are 21 T cell receptor beta chains derived from one specimen sequenced in a study of Ad26.COV2.S vaccination and SARS-CoV-2 variants. Stated treatment: around 19 received Ad26.COV2.S at low or high dose, single or two shots; several received placebo; per-sample allocation not given. Sampling happened 63 days after the first vaccine or placebo injection. The protocol was immunoSEQ multiplex PCR, while the TCRdb copy is restricted to in-frame clones and leaves out a portion. The sample has about half a million clones, around 89% seen once; the top ten hold 1.7%. The material sequenced was peripheral blood, taken in a trial of Ad26.COV2.S vaccine versus placebo. The origin of the receptors is a person aged 18-60 years who received the Ad26.COV2.S COVID-19 vaccine or a placebo.

V and J are TRBV7-8 and TRBJ2-7; perhaps TRBD1 as D (6 bases). This CDR3 has 16 residues. With 4 bases removed from V and 11 bases from J, the gap between germline ends came to 27 bases. Per germline, CDR1 SGHVS and CDR2 FQNEAQ. CDR3 in DNA: TGTGCCAGCAGCTCAGGAAACGCACAGGGTTCTTCATCGAAGTACTTC. Its protein product is CASSSGNAQGSSSKYF.

V gene TRBV29-1 combines with J gene TRBJ1-2; 8 positions match TRBD1. The CDR3 length is 13 residues. V gave up 7 bases and J gave up 4 bases; unmatched junction bases: 8. Germline CDR1 and CDR2: SQVTM and ANQGSEA. The CDR3 protein is CSGRTGIGYGYTF. The CDR3 nucleotides are TGCAGCGGCCGGACAGGGATAGGCTATGGCTACACCTTC.

The rearrangement uses TRBV29-1 and TRBJ1-1; D ambiguous. V lost 6 bases and J lost 4, with 18 bases in between. The CDR3 contains 14 residues. Germline values: CDR1 SQVTM, CDR2 ANQGSEA. The CDR3 coding sequence is TGCAGCGTGGGCCTTACAGAATCCCTCACTGAAGCTTTCTTT. Residues: CSVGLTESLTEAFF.

The chain has TRBV15 and TRBJ2-1; a weak D match, TRBD2 (5 bases). The ends were cut back, 2 bases at V and 4 bases at J, with 9 bases in the middle. There are 14 residues in the CDR3. Germline V lookup: CDR1 LNHNV, CDR2 YYDKDF (reference sequence). CDR3 residues: CATSRSRDYNEQFF. CDR3 bases: TGTGCCACCAGCAGATCACGGGATTACAATGAGCAGTTCTTC.

The gene calls are TRBV6-5 and TRBJ1-2, with unresolved D. The CDR3 is 14 amino acids. Trimming removed 2 bases at V and 6 bases at J, with 13 bases between. The V gene's germline CDR1 is MNHEY and CDR2 SVGAGI. CDR3 bases: TGTGCCAGCAGTTACCTAGGCACGAAACATGGCTACACCTTC. Amino acids: CASSYLGTKHGYTF.

The rearrangement uses TRBV6-1 and TRBJ2-2; no clear D gene. This CDR3 is 12 amino acids long. The V gene lost 7 bases and the J gene lost 8 bases, with 11 bases spanning the gap. Germline CDR1 is MNHNS and CDR2 is SASEGT. CDR3 loop: CASTVSRGELFF. The DNA for the CDR3 is TGTGCCAGCACAGTCAGCCGGGGGGAGCTGTTTTTT.

The chain is built from TRBV7-6 and TRBJ2-7; D might be TRBD1 or TRBD2, each matching 6 bases. V lost 5 bases to trimming and J lost 2 bases, with 13 bases between them. CDR3 length: 14 amino acids. The V gene's germline CDR1 is SGHVS and CDR2 FNYEAQ. The chain's CDR3 is CASSLGGSPYEQYF. The DNA for the CDR3 is TGTGCCAGCAGCCTCGGGGGCTCTCCCTACGAGCAGTACTTC. Full variable domain (remainder filled in from reference TRBV7-6 and TRBJ2-7): GAGVSQSPRYKVTKRGQDVALRCDPISGHVSLYWYRQALGQGPEFLTYFNYEAQQDKSGLPNDRFSAERPEGSISTLTIQRTEQRDSAMYRCASSLGGSPYEQYFGPGTRLTVT.

V usage is TRBV5-1 and J usage is TRBJ2-1; a possible D gene is TRBD2 (7 bases). Trimming left V 4 bases short and J 7 bases short, with 21 bases between. This CDR3 is built from 16 residues. CDR1 and CDR2 (germline): SGHRS, YFSETQ. DNA of the CDR3: TGCGCCAGCAGCCCTATTATAGGGGGGGCAAATAATGAGCAGTTCTTC. This codes for CASSPIIGGANNEQFF.

The chain links TRBV28 to TRBJ2-6, with D possibly being TRBD1 (6 bases). Germline V gene sequence: CDR1 MDHEN, CDR2 SYDVKM. The CDR3 length is 14 residues. Trimming took off 7 bases at V and 1 base at J, with 8 bases between the two ends. For the CDR3, the DNA is TGTGCCAGCAACCAGGGGTCTGGGGCCAACGTCCTGACTTTC. Protein sequence: CASNQGSGANVLTF.

The rearrangement joins TRBV14 to TRBJ2-1; no firm D call. This CDR3 spans 15 amino acids. Per germline, CDR1 SGHDN and CDR2 FVKESK. V was cut by 1 base and J by 2 bases, with 9 bases left in between. The CDR3 coding sequence is TGTGCCAGCAGCCAAGTGCAGGCAGCCTACAATGAGCAGTTCTTC. Encoded protein: CASSQVQAAYNEQFF.

V and J are TRBV12-3 or TRBV12-4 and TRBJ1-2; D ambiguous. Trimming removed 2 bases from V and 4 bases from J, with 8 bases in between. CDR3 length: 13 amino acids. The CDR3 DNA sequence: TGTGCCAGCAGTTTATCCGAAGCCTATGGCTACACCTTC. It specifies CASSLSEAYGYTF.

V usage is TRBV4-2 and J usage is TRBJ2-1; a weak D match, TRBD2 (6 bases). Germline CDR1 reads LGHNA; CDR2 reads YNFKEQ. The CDR3 has 17 amino acids. The V gene lost 0 bases and the J gene lost 3 bases, with 15 bases spanning the gap. The CDR3 protein is CASSQEGSGGDYNEQFF. The CDR3 DNA reads as TGTGCCAGCAGCCAAGAGGGTTCCGGGGGAGACTACAATGAGCAGTTCTTC.

The V and J genes are TRBV14 and TRBJ1-6; possible D gene TRBD1, 5 bases. CDR1 is SGHDN, CDR2 FVKESK, per germline. Trimming took off 3 bases at V and 7 bases at J, with 13 bases between the two ends. The CDR3 has 15 residues. CDR3 coding DNA: TGTGCCAGCAGCCACGCGGGACGAAAGAATTCACCCCTCCACTTT. Translating it yields CASSHAGRKNSPLHF.

CDR3 residues: CASRGTGPDTQYF. The CDR3 bases are TGTGCCAGCAGGGGGACAGGGCCAGATACGCAGTATTTT. V gene TRBV27 combines with J gene TRBJ2-3; 9 nucleotides line up with TRBD1. This CDR3 region has 13 residues. With V trimmed by 6 bases and J by 4 bases, 2 bases remained unmatched. CDR1 is MNHEY and CDR2 is SMNVEV in the germline V gene (reference sequence).

Concerning this clone itself: Within the sample, other DNA sequences also encode this same CDR3. V is TRBV5-4 and J is TRBJ1-6; D gene ambiguous. CDR1 is SGHNT, CDR2 YYREEE, per germline (reference sequence). This CDR3 spans 13 amino acids. Trimming took off 2 bases at V and 8 bases at J, with 8 bases between the two ends. The DNA of the CDR3 is TGTGCCAGCAGCTTAGTTCGAGATTCACCCCTCCACTTT. It codes for CASSLVRDSPLHF.

This chain uses TRBV6-1 with TRBJ1-4; no reliable D call. The length of the CDR3 is 16 residues. Trimming took 0 bases from V and 6 from J, leaving 14 bases between them. Germline CDR1 reads MNHNS; CDR2 reads SASEGT. In DNA form, the CDR3 reads TGTGCCAGCAGTGAAGCTGTCGTCCAGGCGGATGAAAAACTGTTTTTT. Protein: CASSEAVVQADEKLFF.

The chain employs TRBV19 and TRBJ2-5; weak D call: TRBD1 (5 bases). Trimming cost V 3 bases and J 1 base, with 12 bases left between them. From germline, CDR1 is LNHDA and CDR2 SQIVND (reference sequence). The CDR3 extends over 15 amino acids. CDR3 protein: CASSILQATQETQYF. CDR3 sequence (DNA): TGTGCCAGTAGTATTTTACAGGCTACCCAAGAGACCCAGTACTTC.

The chain has TRBV3-1 (or the pseudogene TRBV3-2) and TRBJ1-6, with D uncertain. The CDR3 runs 17 residues. Germline CDR1 LGHDT, CDR2 YNNKEL (reference sequence). Trimming shortened V by 4 bases and J by 3 bases, and 16 bases separated the two germline ends. The CDR3 nucleotides are TGTGCCAGCAGCCTCCGGGGTGTTCCCCTCTATAATTCACCCCTCCACTTT. Translating it yields CASSLRGVPLYNSPLHF.

The V and J genes are TRBV7-6 and TRBJ2-1; 8 bases map to TRBD2. With V trimmed by 3 bases and J by 2 bases, 3 bases remained unmatched. CDR1 and CDR2 from the germline V gene are SGHVS and FNYEAQ. CDR3 size: 15 residues. The CDR3 protein is CASSFTSGAYNEQFF. In nucleotides, the CDR3 is TGTGCCAGCAGCTTCACTAGCGGAGCCTACAATGAGCAGTTCTTC.

This clone has a single count. The chain links TRBV25-1 to TRBJ2-3; 8 positions agree with TRBD2. CDR3 length equals 16 residues. The germline V gene encodes CDR1 MGHDK and CDR2 SYGVNS. V lost 1 base to trimming and J lost 2 bases; unmatched junction nucleotides: 5. The CDR3 coding sequence is TGTGCCAGCAGTGAATTGTTTAGCGGGGCCACAGATACGCAGTATTTT. Translated: CASSELFSGATDTQYF.

This sequence joins TRBV13 and TRBJ2-7; D may be TRBD2 (5 bases). V was shortened by 5 bases and J by 1 base, with 18 bases between the two germline ends. This CDR3 contains 16 residues. CDR1 and CDR2 from the germline V gene are PRHDT and FYEKMQ (reference sequence). In nucleotides, the CDR3 is TGTGCCAGCAGCCGAGGGTCAGGACGGCAGTCCTACGAGCAGTACTTC. Amino acids: CASSRGSGRQSYEQYF.